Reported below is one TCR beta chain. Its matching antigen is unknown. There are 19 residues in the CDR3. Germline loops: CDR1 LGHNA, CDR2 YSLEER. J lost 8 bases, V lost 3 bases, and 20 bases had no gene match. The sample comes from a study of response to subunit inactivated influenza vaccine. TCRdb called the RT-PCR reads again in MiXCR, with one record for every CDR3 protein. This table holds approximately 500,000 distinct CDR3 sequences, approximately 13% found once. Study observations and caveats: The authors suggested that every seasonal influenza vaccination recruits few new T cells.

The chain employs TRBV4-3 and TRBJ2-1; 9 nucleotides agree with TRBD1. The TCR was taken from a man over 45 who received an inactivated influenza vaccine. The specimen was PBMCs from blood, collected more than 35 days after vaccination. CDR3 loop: CASSHQDRGTGLRRDEQFF. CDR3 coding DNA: TGCGCCAGCAGCCACCAAGATAGAGGGACAGGGTTACGGAGGGATGAGCAGTTCTTC.